This TCR beta chain was captured by sequencing in a study of beta chain features in type 1 diabetes. General study results and limits: TCRB CDR3 length was moderately but significantly reduced in all four CD4+ subsets of Type 1 diabetes patients. Cells with high TCR expression could be over-represented when cDNA is sequenced. Relative to healthy donors, patients appeared to have naive, central memory and Treg TCRB repertoires that were more similar.

Looked up from germline, CDR1 is MDHEN and CDR2 is SYDVKM. The CDR3 length is 13 residues. Trimming took off 4 bases at V and 11 bases at J, with 17 bases between the two ends. The sample holds a few counts of this clone. What it binds is not known. Sequencing targeted expressed TCRB transcripts, as all isolated RNA had been reverse transcribed. The protocol was immunoSEQ multiplex PCR, while the TCRdb copy is restricted to in-frame clones and leaves out a portion. The table records 120,000 to 150,000 clones, more than 10% of them present only once. The V and J genes are TRBV28 and TRBJ1-1; D is unclear. This clonotype was obtained from a young man with type 1 diabetes. The sequenced sample consisted of central memory CD4+ T cells from blood. The CDR3 DNA reads as TGTGCCAGCAGTTCACGCGGCCCCGGATATGCTTTCTTT. It encodes CASSSRGPGYAFF.